Listed here are 5 T cell receptor beta chains from one sample, sequenced in a study of cytomegalovirus exposure and HLA in healthy donors. The PCR contained 60 Vbeta and 13 Jbeta primers. The repertoire was sequenced with immunoSEQ multiplex PCR; TCRdb's copy has only in-frame clones and lacks some. Of more than 90,000 clones in the sample, over 60% are singletons; the top ten hold 2.5% to 3%. Sequenced material: PBMCs. The source of these receptors is a woman aged 18-35 years in good health and CMV-seropositive.

The chain uses TRBV6-1 and TRBJ2-7; perhaps TRBD1 as D (6 bases). Germline CDR1 and CDR2: MNHNS and SASEGT. This CDR3 spans 14 amino acids. V gave up 3 bases and J gave up 0 bases, with 9 bases separating them. The CDR3 DNA follows: TGTGCCAGCAGTGATCAGGGGAGCTCCTACGAGCAGTACTTC. Amino acids: CASSDQGSSYEQYF.

The chain carries TRBV28 and TRBJ2-6; D possibly corresponds to TRBD2 (6 bases). CDR3 length: 18 residues. The germline CDR1 and CDR2 sequences are MDHEN and SYDVKM. V was clipped by 8 bases and J by 0 bases, with 20 bases between them. The CDR3 DNA is TGTGCCAGCGAATCTTTAGGCGGGATTAGCTCTGGGGCCAACGTCCTGACTTTC. Its protein product is CASESLGGISSGANVLTF.

The V gene is TRBV5-1, the J gene TRBJ1-1; D gene unclear. Trimming removed 4 bases from V and 0 bases from J, with 13 bases in between. Per the germline V gene, CDR1 is SGHRS and CDR2 is YFSETQ. CDR3 length: 15 residues. CDR3 coding DNA: TGCGCCAGCAGCATACAAACACCCCTGAACACTGAAGCTTTCTTT. Its protein product is CASSIQTPLNTEAFF.

CDR3 amino acids: CASSNRGGAGGYTF. The DNA of the CDR3 is TGTGCCAGTAGTAATCGAGGGGGCGCAGGTGGCTACACCTTC. The chain couples TRBV19 to TRBJ1-2; TRBD1 agrees at 7 bases. Germline values: CDR1 LNHDA, CDR2 SQIVND (reference sequence). The ends lost 4 bases at V and 7 bases at J; junction bases unmatched: 9. The CDR3 spans 14 residues.

The chain joins TRBV5-4 to TRBJ2-5; the D gene is possibly TRBD1 (5 bases). The V end lost 0 bases, the J end lost 3 bases, and 6 bases lay between the germline ends. CDR3 size: 13 residues. Germline V gene data show CDR1 as SGHNT and CDR2 as YYREEE (reference sequence). CDR3 bases: TGTGCCAGCAGCTTGGAGGGGAAAGAGACCCAGTACTTC. Translation: CASSLEGKETQYF. Looking up the rest from reference TRBV5-4 and TRBJ2-5 gives the full variable domain: ETGVTQSPTHLIKTRGQQVTLRCSSQSGHNTVSWYQQALGQGPQFIFQYYREEENGRGNFPPRFSGLQFPNYSSELNVNALELDDSALYLCASSLEGKETQYFGPGTRLLVL.